The 29 T cell receptor beta chains below were found in one sample sequenced in a study of T cells in tuberculosis. Profiled with immunoSEQ multiplex PCR; TCRdb holds only in-frame clones, not every one. The sample records under 50,000 clones, around 96% being singletons. The sample taken for sequencing was PBMCs. The receptors here all came from a donor between 10 and 35 years old with latent tuberculosis or without tuberculosis infection.

The chain carries TRBV4-1 and TRBJ2-3, with TRBD2 matching 9 bases. The CDR3 totals 16 residues. CDR1 and CDR2 (germline): MGHRA, YSYEKL. Trimming took 4 bases from V and 6 from J; bases not matched to a gene: 11. CDR3 DNA: TGCGCCAGCAGCCGAGCAAGCGGGGGGAAGGACGATACGCAGTATTTT. Protein: CASSRASGGKDDTQYF.

This clone has a single count. V usage is TRBV12-5 and J usage is TRBJ2-3; 9 bases align to TRBD2. V lost 1 base and J lost 2; bases outside the gene matches: 10. This CDR3 has 18 amino acids. The germline V gene has CDR1 LGHNT and CDR2 FRNRAP. Here the CDR3 reads CASGLAVVLAGNTDTQYF. The DNA for the CDR3 is TGTGCTAGTGGTTTGGCCGTCGTCCTAGCGGGGAACACAGATACGCAGTATTTT.

The gene calls are TRBV6-5 and TRBJ1-6; D not certain. V lost 5 bases and J lost 6, with 8 bases in between. Germline lookup yields CDR1 MNHEY and CDR2 SVGAGI. The CDR3 extends over 13 amino acids. The CDR3 is CASSPQFNSPLHF. As DNA, the CDR3 is TGTGCCAGCAGTCCGCAGTTTAATTCACCCCTCCACTTT.

This clone was picked up a small number of times. Other DNA sequences within the sample encode an identical CDR3. V is TRBV25-1 and J is TRBJ1-3; 7 bases align to TRBD1. The CDR3 totals 15 residues. Germline V gene data show CDR1 as MGHDK and CDR2 as SYGVNS. Trimming cost V 5 bases and J 0 bases; bases outside gene matches: 4. As DNA, the CDR3 is TGTGCCAGCAGTAGACAGGGTGACTCTGGAAACACCATATATTTT. This encodes CASSRQGDSGNTIYF.

The J gene is TRBJ2-2, the V gene TRBV11-2; 10 positions agree with TRBD2. CDR3 length equals 19 residues. The V and J ends lost 1 base and 3 bases, in that order; junction bases with no gene match: 11. Germline V gene sequence: CDR1 SGHAT, CDR2 FQNNGV. In DNA form, the CDR3 reads TGTGCCAGCAGCTTAGGAGACTTAGCGGGGGGTCACTACACCGGGGAGCTGTTTTTT. Residues: CASSLGDLAGGHYTGELFF.

The genes are TRBV11-2 and TRBJ2-7; 8 positions agree with TRBD1. The CDR3 runs 14 residues. After removal of 5 bases from V and 3 bases from J, the junction contained 6 bases not matched to a gene. Germline assignment: CDR1 SGHAT and CDR2 FQNNGV. The CDR3 region has the DNA TGTGCCAGCAGCCTTCAGGGGGCTAGCTACGAGCAGTACTTC. Its protein product is CASSLQGASYEQYF. The full variable domain, in which reference TRBV11-2 and TRBJ2-7 provide the parts outside the CDR3, is EAGVAQSPRYKIIEKRQSVAFWCNPISGHATLYWYQQILGQGPKLLIQFQNNGVVDDSQLPKDRFSAERLKGVDSTLKIQPAKLEDSAVYLCASSLQGASYEQYFGPGTRLTVT.

The V gene is TRBV30, the J gene TRBJ1-2, with D maybe TRBD1 (6 bases). Trimming left V 4 bases short and J 3 bases short, with 21 bases between. The CDR3 runs 16 residues. Germline CDR1 reads GTSNPN; CDR2 reads SVGIG (reference sequence). CDR3 residues: CAWTGGSQQGHYGYTF. The CDR3 DNA sequence: TGTGCCTGGACCGGTGGATCCCAACAGGGCCACTATGGCTACACCTTC.

The rearrangement joins TRBV6-5 to TRBJ1-1; D may be TRBD1 (6 bases). CDR3 size: 15 residues. V was pared by 4 bases and J by 1 base, with 13 bases between. From germline, CDR1 is MNHEY and CDR2 SVGAGI. The CDR3 protein is CASSCMGGGNTEAFF. In DNA form, the CDR3 reads TGTGCCAGCAGTTGCATGGGAGGGGGGAACACTGAAGCTTTCTTT.

This rearrangement joins TRBV5-4 to TRBJ2-1; D is perhaps TRBD1 (5 bases). This CDR3 region has 15 residues. Germline CDR1 reads SGHNT; CDR2 reads YYREEE (reference sequence). The V and J ends lost 5 bases and 5 bases respectively, with 17 bases between them. The CDR3 region is CASSPKATADNEQFF. Written as DNA, the CDR3 is TGTGCCAGCAGTCCTAAGGCGACAGCAGACAATGAGCAGTTCTTC.

The chain recombines TRBV25-1 with TRBJ2-1, with 16 bases matching TRBD2. Germline lookup yields CDR1 MGHDK and CDR2 SYGVNS. This CDR3 has 15 amino acids. J was trimmed by 8 bases and V by 7 bases; bases with no gene match: 5. CDR3 coding DNA: TGTGCCAGCACTTCGGGGACTAGCGGGGGGGATGAGCAGTTCTTC. Protein sequence: CASTSGTSGGDEQFF.

This clone was counted once. The chain couples TRBV5-4 to TRBJ1-1, with TRBD1 matching 9 bases. V lost 4 bases, J lost 3 bases, and 1 base stayed unmatched. Germline-derived CDR1 and CDR2 are SGHNT and YYREEE (reference sequence). The CDR3 is 13 amino acids. The CDR3: CASSRQGDTEAFF. CDR3 in DNA: TGTGCCAGCAGCAGACAGGGGGACACTGAAGCTTTCTTT. The full variable domain, rest sourced from reference TRBV5-4 and TRBJ1-1, is ETGVTQSPTHLIKTRGQQVTLRCSSQSGHNTVSWYQQALGQGPQFIFQYYREEENGRGNFPPRFSGLQFPNYSSELNVNALELDDSALYLCASSRQGDTEAFFGQGTRLTVV.

The rearrangement uses TRBV7-8 and TRBJ1-1; 10 bases are a match to TRBD1. The CDR3 has 17 residues. The germline V gene encodes CDR1 SGHVS and CDR2 FQNEAQ. Losses at the gene ends were 4 bases for V and 1 base for J; bases not matched to a gene: 9. In DNA, the CDR3 is TGTGCCAGCAGCTCGACAGGGGGCGTTTATACGAACACTGAAGCTTTCTTT. This encodes CASSSTGGVYTNTEAFF.

The chain has TRBV2 and TRBJ1-2; D is perhaps TRBD1 (6 bases). CDR3 length: 13 amino acids. In germline, CDR1 is SNHLY, CDR2 FYNNEI. Trimming cost V 6 bases and J 2 bases, with 10 bases left between them. This CDR3 is CASRLTGNYGYTF. The CDR3 DNA follows: TGTGCCAGCAGGTTAACAGGGAACTATGGCTACACCTTC.

The J gene is TRBJ2-1, the V gene TRBV4-3; D is undetermined. Deletions cut 4 bases from V and 3 bases from J, with 10 bases between. The CDR3 consists of 14 residues. CDR1 is LGHNA, CDR2 YSLEER, per germline. As DNA, the CDR3 is TGCGCCAGCAGCCCCGGAACAGACTACAATGAGCAGTTCTTC. This codes for CASSPGTDYNEQFF.

CDR3 DNA sequence: TGTGCCAGCAGTTACCTATGGACACCCAATTCACCCCTCCACTTT. Amino acids: CASSYLWTPNSPLHF. J is TRBJ1-6 and V is TRBV6-6, with D possibly TRBD1 on 5 matching bases. CDR3 length: 15 residues. The germline V and J ends were trimmed by 2 bases and 7 bases, with 12 bases remaining between them. Germline CDR1 is MNHNY and CDR2 is SVGAGI (reference sequence).

V is TRBV19 and J is TRBJ2-3; D gene ambiguous. The V and J ends lost 4 bases and 9 bases respectively, with 14 bases between them. Germline V CDR1 and CDR2: LNHDA, SQIVND (reference sequence). The CDR3 spans 13 residues. In DNA form, the CDR3 reads TGTGCCAGTAGTAAAAGCGACGTCGACACGCAGTATTTT. Translated, it gives CASSKSDVDTQYF.

The rearrangement uses TRBV15 and TRBJ2-2; TRBD1 matches at 7 bases. This CDR3 spans 18 amino acids. V shed 5 bases and J 4 bases; nucleotides not matched to a gene: 16. Looked up from germline, CDR1 is LNHNV and CDR2 is YYDKDF (reference sequence). The CDR3 nucleotides are TGTGCCACCAGCGCCCGCGCGACAGGGCAGGCTTTCACCGGGGAGCTGTTTTTT. Its protein is CATSARATGQAFTGELFF.

This chain links TRBV4-1 with TRBJ1-4, with unresolved D. Germline V CDR1 and CDR2: MGHRA, YSYEKL. This CDR3 region has 15 residues. V was cut by 3 bases and J by 1 base, with 9 bases left in between. The CDR3 reads CASSQDGETNEKLFF. The CDR3 DNA reads as TGCGCCAGCAGCCAGGACGGGGAAACTAATGAAAAACTGTTTTTT.

This chain uses TRBV6-5 with TRBJ1-6, with no clear D. Trimming pared 7 bases from V and 1 base from J, leaving 11 bases between. The germline V gene encodes CDR1 MNHEY and CDR2 SVGAGI. The CDR3 spans 15 residues. In DNA, the CDR3 is TGTGCCAGCACCGATACGGGGTCCTATAATTCACCCCTCCACTTT. Translation gives CASTDTGSYNSPLHF.

The genes are TRBV7-8 and TRBJ2-2, with 7 nucleotides matching TRBD2. The CDR3 consists of 15 residues. Unmatched junction bases numbered 5, after V lost 1 base and J lost 6 bases. Germline V lookup: CDR1 SGHVS, CDR2 FQNEAQ. As DNA, the CDR3 is TGTGCCAGCAGCTTAGGGGGGGGGTCCCCCGGGGAGCTGTTTTTT. It yields the protein CASSLGGGSPGELFF.

J is TRBJ1-1 and V is TRBV6-5; no reliable D call. This CDR3 contains 12 residues. Germline CDR1 reads MNHEY; CDR2 reads SVGAGI. V was cut by 8 bases and J by 1 base, with 8 bases left in between. The CDR3 DNA sequence: TGTGCCAGCGGACGGGGGAACACTGAAGCTTTCTTT. As protein: CASGRGNTEAFF.

This chain connects TRBV2 to TRBJ1-6, with 9 bases aligning to TRBD1. From germline, CDR1 is SNHLY and CDR2 FYNNEI. The CDR3 consists of 16 residues. With 5 bases clipped from V and 1 base from J, the junction kept 3 bases outside the gene matches. CDR3 DNA sequence: TGTGCCAGCAGTCCACAGGGGGCGTCCTATAATTCACCCCTCCACTTT. Translating gives CASSPQGASYNSPLHF.

CDR3 sequence (DNA): TGTGCCATCGGTGGCGGATCCTACGAGCAGTACTTC. The encoded protein is CAIGGGSYEQYF. This chain links TRBV10-3 with TRBJ2-7; D not certain. With 8 bases removed from V and 1 base from J, the gap between germline ends came to 9 bases. Per germline, CDR1 ENHRY and CDR2 SYGVKD. The CDR3 runs 12 residues.

V and J are TRBV4-3 and TRBJ1-6; TRBD1 might be the D (5 bases). CDR1 is LGHNA, CDR2 YSLEER, per germline. V was clipped by 2 bases and J by 10 bases, with 9 bases between them. The CDR3 spans 13 residues. This CDR3 is CASSQLGASPLHF. The DNA of the CDR3 is TGCGCCAGCAGCCAATTAGGGGCCTCACCCCTCCACTTT.

The chain recombines TRBV27 with TRBJ2-7, with a weak D call TRBD1 (6 bases). The germline gives CDR1 MNHEY, CDR2 SMNVEV (reference sequence). V was pared by 5 bases and J by 3 bases, with 14 bases between. The CDR3 consists of 14 residues. The CDR3 DNA reads as TGTGCCAGCAGTCGGGACATCGCAGGCTACGAGCAGTACTTC. The encoded protein is CASSRDIAGYEQYF.

The chain has TRBV30 and TRBJ1-3; D is unclear. In germline, CDR1 is GTSNPN, CDR2 SVGIG (reference sequence). CDR3 length: 14 amino acids. Between the trimmed V and J ends, which lost 0 bases and 0 bases, there was a span of 6 bases. CDR3 DNA sequence: TGTGCCTGGAGTGTAGGACTCTCTGGAAACACCATATATTTT. The encoded protein is CAWSVGLSGNTIYF.

The V gene is TRBV9, the J gene TRBJ1-1, with D hard to call. The CDR3 extends over 14 amino acids. V gave up 0 bases and J gave up 1 base, with 7 bases separating them. Germline assignment: CDR1 SGDLS and CDR2 YYNGEE. The CDR3 loop reads CASSVAAPNTEAFF. CDR3 in DNA: TGTGCCAGCAGCGTAGCAGCGCCGAACACTGAAGCTTTCTTT.

This chain connects TRBV27 to TRBJ1-4; D not resolved. The germline V gene has CDR1 MNHEY and CDR2 SMNVEV (reference sequence). V was trimmed by 6 bases and J by 0 bases, leaving 14 bases between them. The CDR3 has 16 residues. The CDR3 bases are TGTGCCAGCAGCCCCTGGTCAGCGACAACTAATGAAAAACTGTTTTTT. This encodes CASSPWSATTNEKLFF.

The V and J genes are TRBV11-2 and TRBJ2-1; 8 nucleotides agree with TRBD2. There are 15 residues in the CDR3. Trimming took 6 bases from V and 4 from J; bases not matched to a gene: 8. Germline V gene lookup returns CDR1 SGHAT and CDR2 FQNNGV. CDR3 sequence: CASRTRGGPYNEQFF. In DNA form, the CDR3 reads TGTGCCAGCAGAACCCGGGGGGGGCCTTACAATGAGCAGTTCTTC.